Shown below are 7 T cell receptor beta chains from a single sample sequenced in a study of beta chain features in type 1 diabetes. The authors reverse transcribed all of the isolated RNA, so sequencing captured expressed TCRB transcripts. Libraries were prepared by immunoSEQ multiplex PCR; TCRdb keeps only in-frame clonotypes and omits some of them. The table includes roughly 140,000 clones, approximately 8.1% detected once. The sample comprised central memory CD4+ T cells from blood. All receptors come from a man aged 18-30 years in good health.

This clone appeared many times. The rearrangement joins TRBV30 to TRBJ2-5; the D gene is possibly TRBD1 (6 bases). CDR3 length: 13 amino acids. CDR1 is GTSNPN, CDR2 SVGIG, per germline (reference sequence). Trimming took off 4 bases at V and 2 bases at J, with 11 bases between the two ends. CDR3 DNA: TGTGCCTGGAAAAGGGGGTTACAAGAGACCCAGTACTTC. Translated, it gives CAWKRGLQETQYF.

This clone was seen repeatedly, ten times or more. This chain connects TRBV21-1 to TRBJ1-5; the D segment call TRBD1 is taken from the table without a DNA check. TRBV21-1 is designated a pseudogene. The length of the CDR3 is 15 residues. The CDR3 DNA is TGTGCCAGCAGCAATAGGCGACAGGGGGCCCAGCCCCAGCATTTT. As protein: CASSNRRQGAQPQHF.

There are a few counts of this clone. The chain links TRBV7-9 to TRBJ1-6; D is unclear. There are 13 residues in the CDR3. V shed 1 base and J shed 6 bases, with 4 bases lying between them. CDR1 and CDR2 (germline): SEHNR, FQNEAQ (reference sequence). The CDR3: CASSLDINSPLHF. CDR3 nucleotides: TGTGCCAGCAGCTTAGACATTAATTCACCCCTCCACTTT.

This clone showed up just a few times. The chain combines TRBV28 with TRBJ2-1; a weak D match, TRBD2 (6 bases). V gave up 2 bases and J gave up 9 bases, with 14 bases separating them. From germline, CDR1 is MDHEN and CDR2 SYDVKM. The CDR3 covers 14 residues. CDR3 bases: TGTGCCAGCAGTTTACGCCCTTCTAGCGTTGAGCAGTTCTTC. Residues: CASSLRPSSVEQFF.

This clone has ten or more counts. The rearrangement joins TRBV28 to TRBJ2-1; D is possibly TRBD1 (5 bases). The CDR3 consists of 11 residues. Germline V gene data show CDR1 as MDHEN and CDR2 as SYDVKM. Trimming cost V 10 bases and J 6 bases, with 10 bases left between them. CDR3 in DNA: TGTGCCACCGCCCAGGGCAATGAGCAGTTCTTC. Amino acid sequence: CATAQGNEQFF.

The chain employs TRBV28 and TRBJ2-7, with TRBD2 matching 8 bases. CDR3 length equals 14 residues. Trimming took 2 bases from V and 4 from J; bases not matched to a gene: 4. Germline values: CDR1 MDHEN, CDR2 SYDVKM. The CDR3 region has the DNA TGTGCCAGCAGTTTAGCGGGGGGTCTGTACGAGCAGTACTTC. Translation: CASSLAGGLYEQYF.

In this sample, this clone turned up a few times. The rearrangement joins TRBV5-1 to TRBJ2-7; 9 bases fit TRBD2. Germline V gene lookup returns CDR1 SGHRS and CDR2 YFSETQ. The CDR3 is made up of 14 amino acids. J gave up 2 bases and V 5 bases, and 5 bases lay outside the gene matches. In DNA form, the CDR3 reads TGCGCCAGCAGGTGGGCGGGGGGGCCCTACGAGCAGTACTTC. Its translation: CASRWAGGPYEQYF. The full variable domain, rest sourced from reference TRBV5-1 and TRBJ2-7, is KAGVTQTPRYLIKTRGQQVTLSCSPISGHRSVSWYQQTPGQGLQFLFEYFSETQRNKGNFPGRFSGRQFSNSRSEMNVSTLELGDSALYLCASRWAGGPYEQYFGPGTRLTVT.